These T cell receptor beta chains were read from a single sample in a study of T cell repertoires in cytomegalovirus infection. TCRdb called the reads again in MiXCR, with one record for every CDR3 protein. The table shows more than 400,000 distinct CDR3 sequences, with approximately 25% occurring only once. Sequenced sample: PBMCs. These receptors all stem from a human donor in good health (CMV status not recorded). Some clones in this sample may be carry-over from other donors' samples. Both conserved end residues are part of each CDR3. Each record gives: J gene, clone size, D gene, V gene, CDR3 protein, CDR3 DNA. A D gene is named only where the DNA matches it firmly. Clone size is given for some rows only: seen once, a few or many times, or a class if the clone is expanded.

J gene: TRBJ2-4
clone size: -
D gene: -
V gene: TRBV11-3
CDR3 protein: CASSWGSIKNIQYF
CDR3 DNA: TGTGCCAGCAGCTGGGGGTCAATCAAAAACATTCAGTACTTC

J gene: TRBJ2-2
clone size: -
D gene: -
V gene: TRBV6-5
CDR3 protein: CASSGRTINTGELFF
CDR3 DNA: TGTGCCAGCAGTGGGCGGACTATTAACACCGGGGAGCTGTTTTTT

J gene: TRBJ2-5
clone size: many
D gene: -
V gene: TRBV7-8
CDR3 protein: CASAQTRGSQETQYF
CDR3 DNA: TGTGCCAGCGCTCAGACCCGGGGGTCCCAAGAGACCCAGTACTTC

J gene: TRBJ1-6
clone size: few
D gene: -
V gene: TRBV2
CDR3 protein: CASRPRASPLHF
CDR3 DNA: TGTGCCAGCAGACCACGGGCCTCACCCCTCCACTTT

J gene: TRBJ1-1
clone size: -
D gene: -
V gene: TRBV7-6
CDR3 protein: CASSFGPGGDTEAFF
CDR3 DNA: TGTGCCAGCAGCTTCGGACCCGGAGGGGACACTGAAGCTTTCTTT

J gene: TRBJ2-1
clone size: few
D gene: TRBD2
V gene: TRBV7-2
CDR3 protein: CASSLVAGGAYNEQFF
CDR3 DNA: TGTGCCAGCAGCTTAGTAGCGGGAGGGGCCTACAATGAGCAGTTCTTC

J gene: TRBJ2-7
clone size: few
D gene: -
V gene: TRBV19
CDR3 protein: CASSSPGHTYEQYF
CDR3 DNA: TGTGCCAGTAGTTCCCCGGGACATACTTACGAGCAGTACTTC

J gene: TRBJ1-2
clone size: few
D gene: -
V gene: TRBV24-1
CDR3 protein: CATSDGGAVYGYTF
CDR3 DNA: TGTGCCACCAGTGATGGTGGGGCGGTCTATGGCTACACCTTC

J gene: TRBJ1-4
clone size: -
D gene: TRBD1
V gene: TRBV5-4
CDR3 protein: CASSLSAGDSEKLFF
CDR3 DNA: TGTGCCAGCAGCTTGTCCGCCGGGGACAGCGAAAAACTGTTTTTT

J gene: TRBJ2-2
clone size: -
D gene: -
V gene: TRBV6-2/TRBV6-3
CDR3 protein: CASLEGGRTGELFF
CDR3 DNA: TGTGCCAGCCTAGAAGGGGGTCGCACCGGGGAGCTGTTTTTT

J gene: TRBJ2-3
clone size: few
D gene: -
V gene: TRBV12-5
CDR3 protein: CASGLVVPPGRDTQYF
CDR3 DNA: TGTGCTAGTGGTTTGGTTGTCCCCCCAGGGAGGGATACGCAGTATTTT

J gene: TRBJ2-1
clone size: few
D gene: -
V gene: TRBV7-6
CDR3 protein: CASSFTGTSSYNEQFF
CDR3 DNA: TGTGCCAGCAGCTTCACAGGGACTTCCTCCTACAATGAGCAGTTCTTC

J gene: TRBJ2-1
clone size: many
D gene: TRBD2
V gene: TRBV6-2/TRBV6-3
CDR3 protein: CASSNSGRRSHEQFF
CDR3 DNA: TGTGCCAGCAGTAATAGCGGGAGAAGGTCCCACGAGCAGTTCTTC

J gene: TRBJ1-5
clone size: few
D gene: -
V gene: TRBV25-1
CDR3 protein: CASSDTGNSNQPQHF
CDR3 DNA: TGTGCCAGCAGTGACACCGGTAATAGCAATCAGCCCCAGCATTTT

J gene: TRBJ2-1
clone size: -
D gene: TRBD2
V gene: TRBV6-2/TRBV6-3
CDR3 protein: CASSYGLADYNEQFF
CDR3 DNA: TGTGCCAGCAGTTACGGGCTAGCGGATTACAATGAGCAGTTCTTC

J gene: TRBJ1-1
clone size: many
D gene: TRBD1
V gene: TRBV6-1
CDR3 protein: CASSYETGGGTEAFF
CDR3 DNA: TGTGCCAGCAGCTACGAAACAGGGGGTGGCACTGAAGCTTTCTTT

J gene: TRBJ1-4
clone size: -
D gene: -
V gene: TRBV18
CDR3 protein: CASSPPGSNEKLFF
CDR3 DNA: TGTGCCAGCTCACCCCCGGGCTCTAATGAAAAACTGTTTTTT

J gene: TRBJ2-5
clone size: few
D gene: TRBD2
V gene: TRBV7-2
CDR3 protein: CASSLDSGIETQYF
CDR3 DNA: TGTGCCAGCAGCTTAGACAGCGGGATTGAGACCCAGTACTTC

J gene: TRBJ1-5
clone size: -
D gene: -
V gene: TRBV6-1
CDR3 protein: CASNDLSNQPQHF
CDR3 DNA: TGTGCCAGCAACGACCTGAGTAATCAGCCCCAGCATTTT

J gene: TRBJ2-7
clone size: few
D gene: TRBD1
V gene: TRBV28
CDR3 protein: CASWDRVLGEQYF
CDR3 DNA: TGTGCCAGCTGGGACAGGGTCCTGGGGGAGCAGTACTTC